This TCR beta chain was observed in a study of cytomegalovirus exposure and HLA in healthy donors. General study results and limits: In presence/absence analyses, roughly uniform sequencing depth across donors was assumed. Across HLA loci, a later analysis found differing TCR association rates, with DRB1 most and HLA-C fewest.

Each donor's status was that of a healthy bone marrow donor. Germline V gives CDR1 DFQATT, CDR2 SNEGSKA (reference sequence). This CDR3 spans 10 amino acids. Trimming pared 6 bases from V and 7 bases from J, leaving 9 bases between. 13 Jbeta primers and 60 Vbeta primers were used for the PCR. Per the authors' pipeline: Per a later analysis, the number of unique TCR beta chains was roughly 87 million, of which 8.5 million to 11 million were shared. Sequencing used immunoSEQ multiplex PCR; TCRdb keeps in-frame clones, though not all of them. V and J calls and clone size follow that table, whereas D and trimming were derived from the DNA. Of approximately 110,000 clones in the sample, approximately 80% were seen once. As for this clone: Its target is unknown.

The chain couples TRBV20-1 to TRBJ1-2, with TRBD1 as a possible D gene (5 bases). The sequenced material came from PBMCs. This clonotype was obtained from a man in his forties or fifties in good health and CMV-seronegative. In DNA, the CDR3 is TGCAGTGCAACTACAGGTGGCTACACCTTC. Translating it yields CSATTGGYTF.